The sequence of this T cell receptor (beta chain) was determined in a study of Graves' ophthalmopathy and Graves' hyperthyroidism. About the study: Hyperthyroidism counted as stable given no ophthalmopathy within 18 months of follow-up.

Overall study results and limits: Blood also held most thyroid clonotypes expanded above 0.001 frequency.

V lost 3 bases and J 5 bases, leaving 11 bases between the germline ends. Germline values: CDR1 LNHNV, CDR2 YYDKDF (reference sequence). The CDR3 has 13 amino acids. The authors amplified TCR beta CDR3 regions from RNA transcripts. RT-PCR in the first round used HTBI primers; a second-round multiplex PCR followed. TCRdb independently ran MiXCR on the multiplex PCR reads; one entry per CDR3 protein. The profile shows over a million distinct CDR3 sequences, 35% to 40% of them singletons. On this clonotype: Its matching antigen is unknown.

The sequence came from an adult man with Graves' hyperthyroidism. The sequencing input was peripheral blood or thyroid tissue (not recorded which). The chain couples TRBV15 to TRBJ2-7, with D uncertain. CDR3 nucleotide sequence: TGTGCCACCAGCAGCAGTCGGAGACACGAGCAGTACTTC. Its protein product is CATSSSRRHEQYF. Full variable domain (rest looked up from reference TRBV15 and TRBJ2-7): DAMVIQNPRYQVTQFGKPVTLSCSQTLNHNVMYWYQQKSSQAPKLLFHYYDKDFNNEADTPDNFQSRRPNTSFCFLDIRSPGLGDTAMYLCATSSSRRHEQYFGPGTRLTVT.